This T cell receptor beta chain was profiled in a study of tumor-infiltrating lymphocytes in localized non-small cell lung cancer. Study overall: The cohort mixed smokers and never-smokers, several histologies, and some post-neoadjuvant-chemotherapy samples. Findings and caveats of the study: Different pieces of the same tissue were used for each assay.

The CDR3 is made up of 16 amino acids. Germline lookup yields CDR1 MNHEY and CDR2 SVGAGI. V shed 4 bases and J 1 base; nucleotides not matched to a gene: 5. Using immunoSEQ multiplex PCR, the repertoire was profiled, and TCRdb retains in-frame clones only, with some absent. The sample comprises 21,000 or so clones, about 80% of which are singletons, and approximately 3.6% rests with the top ten. Remarks on this clone: The antigen remains undetermined.

This chain connects TRBV6-5 to TRBJ2-7; 12 bases match TRBD2. This sequence originates from a human donor with non-small cell lung cancer. Sequences were obtained from lung tumor tissue. This CDR3 is CASSFATSGSSYEQYF. The CDR3 DNA sequence: TGTGCCAGCAGTTTCGCGACTAGCGGGAGTTCCTACGAGCAGTACTTC.